This T cell receptor (beta chain) was recorded in a study of blood T cell repertoires in COVID-19. In the study overall: Researchers got acute and convalescent COVID-19 samples from the United States, Italy and Spain. T cells, B-cell-depleted T cells, or PBMCs supplied cDNA or gDNA.

In the authors' workflow: How many nucleated cells were present was estimated from reference gene primer amplification. Only in-frame clones appear in the TCRdb table, and some are missing; sequencing was by immunoSEQ multiplex PCR. That table supplies the V and J calls and clone size; D and trimming were determined from the DNA. The top ten hold 1.5% to 2% of the sample, which has 140,000 or so clones, approximately 88% seen once. Trimming left V 7 bases short and J 3 bases short, with 13 bases between. Germline CDR1 LNHDA, CDR2 SQIVND (reference sequence). The CDR3 consists of 13 residues. The specimen sequenced was peripheral blood. V gene TRBV19 combines with J gene TRBJ2-7; D is possibly TRBD2 (5 bases). The receptor was isolated from a man aged 65-85 years with acute or convalescent COVID-19. The CDR3 DNA reads as TGTGCCAGTAAGCGGAGCTTTGGCTACGAGCAGTACTTC. It is translated as CASKRSFGYEQYF.